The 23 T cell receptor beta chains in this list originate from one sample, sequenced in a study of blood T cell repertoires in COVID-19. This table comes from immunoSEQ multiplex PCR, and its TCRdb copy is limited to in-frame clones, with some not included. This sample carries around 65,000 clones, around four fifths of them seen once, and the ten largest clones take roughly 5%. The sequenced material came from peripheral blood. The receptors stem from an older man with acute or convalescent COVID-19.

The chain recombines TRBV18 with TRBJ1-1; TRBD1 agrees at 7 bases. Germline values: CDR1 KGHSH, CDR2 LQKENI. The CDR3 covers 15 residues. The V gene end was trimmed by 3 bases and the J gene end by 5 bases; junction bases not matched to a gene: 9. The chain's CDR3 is CASSPSEGAETEAFF. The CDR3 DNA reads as TGTGCCAGCTCACCTTCCGAGGGGGCAGAAACTGAAGCTTTCTTT.

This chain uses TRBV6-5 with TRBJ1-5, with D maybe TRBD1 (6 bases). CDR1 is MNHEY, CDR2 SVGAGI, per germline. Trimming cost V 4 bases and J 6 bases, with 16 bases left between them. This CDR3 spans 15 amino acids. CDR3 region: CASSSQGWVGQPQHF. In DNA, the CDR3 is TGTGCCAGCAGTTCACAGGGTTGGGTGGGTCAGCCCCAGCATTTT.

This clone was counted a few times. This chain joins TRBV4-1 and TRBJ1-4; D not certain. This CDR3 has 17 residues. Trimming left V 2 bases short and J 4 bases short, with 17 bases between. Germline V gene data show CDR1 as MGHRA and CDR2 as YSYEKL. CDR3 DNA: TGCGCCAGCAGCCAAAATTTGAGATTTCTAAATAATGAAAAACTGTTTTTT. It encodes CASSQNLRFLNNEKLFF.

CDR3 sequence reads: CASSWRAIGRETQYF. In DNA, the CDR3 is TGTGCCAGCAGCTGGAGGGCCATAGGACGTGAGACCCAGTACTTC. V is TRBV5-6 and J is TRBJ2-5, with D perhaps matching TRBD2 (6 bases). Trimming pared 3 bases from V and 5 bases from J, leaving 17 bases between. CDR3 length: 15 amino acids. Per the germline V gene, CDR1 is SGHDT and CDR2 is YYEEEE. The variable domain in full, completed from reference TRBV5-6 and TRBJ2-5, reads DAGVTQSPTHLIKTRGQQVTLRCSPKSGHDTVSWYQQALGQGPQFIFQYYEEEERQRGNFPDRFSGHQFPNYSSELNVNALLLGDSALYLCASSWRAIGRETQYFGPGTRLLVL.

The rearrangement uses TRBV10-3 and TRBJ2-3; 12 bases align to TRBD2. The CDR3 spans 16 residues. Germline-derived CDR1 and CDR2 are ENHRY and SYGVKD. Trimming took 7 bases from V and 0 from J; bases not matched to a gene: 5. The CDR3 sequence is CAINGGLAGSTDTQYF. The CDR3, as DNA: TGTGCCATCAACGGAGGACTAGCGGGGAGCACAGATACGCAGTATTTT.

The CDR3 DNA is TGTGCCAGCAGCTTGGGGGGACAGGGTTCATTCGAGCAGTACTTC. Amino acids: CASSLGGQGSFEQYF. V and J are TRBV5-4 and TRBJ2-7; TRBD1 aligns across 9 bases. The CDR3 totals 15 residues. V lost 0 bases, J lost 6 bases, and 7 bases stayed unmatched. CDR1 and CDR2 from the germline V gene are SGHNT and YYREEE (reference sequence).

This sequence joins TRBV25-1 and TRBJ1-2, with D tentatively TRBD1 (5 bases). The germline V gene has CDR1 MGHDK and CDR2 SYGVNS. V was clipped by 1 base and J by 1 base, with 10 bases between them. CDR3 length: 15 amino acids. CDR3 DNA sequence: TGTGCCAGCAGTGAATGGGGCAATGTTAACTATGGCTACACCTTC. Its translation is CASSEWGNVNYGYTF.

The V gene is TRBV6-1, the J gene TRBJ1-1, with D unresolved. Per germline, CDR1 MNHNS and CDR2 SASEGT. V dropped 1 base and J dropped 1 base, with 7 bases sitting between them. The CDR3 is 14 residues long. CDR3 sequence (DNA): TGTGCCAGCAGTGAAGAGGAGGAGAACACTGAAGCTTTCTTT. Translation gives CASSEEEENTEAFF.

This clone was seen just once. The CDR3 nucleotides are TGCGCCAGCGATTCTACAGGGAGCGGAGAGCAGTACTTC. It codes for CASDSTGSGEQYF. J is TRBJ2-7 and V is TRBV10-2; TRBD1 might be the D (6 bases). Germline CDR1 WSHSY, CDR2 SAAADI. V gave up 8 bases and J gave up 7 bases, with 18 bases separating them. This CDR3 contains 13 residues.

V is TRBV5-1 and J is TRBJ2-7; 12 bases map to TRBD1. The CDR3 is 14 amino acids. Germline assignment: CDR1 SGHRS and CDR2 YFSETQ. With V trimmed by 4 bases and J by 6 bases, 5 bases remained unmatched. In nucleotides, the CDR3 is TGCGCCAGCAGCGCCGGGACAGGGGGCGGCGAGCAGTACTTC. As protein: CASSAGTGGGEQYF.

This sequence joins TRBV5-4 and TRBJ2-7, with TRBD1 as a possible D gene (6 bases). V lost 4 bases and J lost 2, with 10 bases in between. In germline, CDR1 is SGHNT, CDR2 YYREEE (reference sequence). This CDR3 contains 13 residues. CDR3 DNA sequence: TGTGCCAGCAGCGCGACAGGTACCTACGAGCAGTACTTC. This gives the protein CASSATGTYEQYF.

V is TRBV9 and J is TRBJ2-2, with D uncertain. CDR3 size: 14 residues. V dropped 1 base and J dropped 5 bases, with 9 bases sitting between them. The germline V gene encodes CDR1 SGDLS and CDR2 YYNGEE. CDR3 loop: CASSVSLGTGELFF. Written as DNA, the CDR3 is TGTGCCAGCAGCGTATCCCTAGGAACCGGGGAGCTGTTTTTT.

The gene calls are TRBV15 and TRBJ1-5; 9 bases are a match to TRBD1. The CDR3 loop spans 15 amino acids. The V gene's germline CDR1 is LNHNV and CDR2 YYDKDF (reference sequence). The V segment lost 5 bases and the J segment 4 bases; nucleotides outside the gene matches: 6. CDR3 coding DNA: TGTGCCACCAGCCGAGGACAGGGGAGTAATCAGCCCCAGCATTTT. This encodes CATSRGQGSNQPQHF.

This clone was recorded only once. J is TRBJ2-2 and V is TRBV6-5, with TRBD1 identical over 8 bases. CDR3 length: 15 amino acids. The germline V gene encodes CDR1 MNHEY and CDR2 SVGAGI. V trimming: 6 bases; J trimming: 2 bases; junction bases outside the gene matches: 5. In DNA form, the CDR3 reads TGTGCCAGCAGACGGACAGGGTTAAACACCGGGGAGCTGTTTTTT. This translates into CASRRTGLNTGELFF.

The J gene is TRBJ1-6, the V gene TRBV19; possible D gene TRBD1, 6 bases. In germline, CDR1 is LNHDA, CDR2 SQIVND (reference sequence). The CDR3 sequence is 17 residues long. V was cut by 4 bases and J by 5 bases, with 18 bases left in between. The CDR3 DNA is TGTGCCAGTAGTAAAGGGGGATCCAGCATTCATAATTCACCCCTCCACTTT. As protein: CASSKGGSSIHNSPLHF.

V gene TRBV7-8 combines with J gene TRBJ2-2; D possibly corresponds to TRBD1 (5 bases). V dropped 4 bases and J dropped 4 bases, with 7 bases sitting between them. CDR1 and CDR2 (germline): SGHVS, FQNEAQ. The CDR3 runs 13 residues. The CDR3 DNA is TGTGCCAGCAGCTGGACATTCACCGGGGAGCTGTTTTTT. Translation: CASSWTFTGELFF.

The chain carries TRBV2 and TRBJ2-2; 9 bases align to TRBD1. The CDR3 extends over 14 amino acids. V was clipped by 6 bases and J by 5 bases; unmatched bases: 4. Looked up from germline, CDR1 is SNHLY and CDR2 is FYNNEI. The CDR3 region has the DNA TGTGCCAGCAGGGGGACAGGGTGGACCGGGGAGCTGTTTTTT. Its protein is CASRGTGWTGELFF.

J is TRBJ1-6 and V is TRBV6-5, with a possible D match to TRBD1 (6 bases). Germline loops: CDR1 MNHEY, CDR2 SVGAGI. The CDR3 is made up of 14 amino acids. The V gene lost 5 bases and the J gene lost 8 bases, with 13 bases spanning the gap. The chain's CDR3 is CASSRTGFDSPLHF. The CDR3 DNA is TGTGCCAGCAGTCGAACAGGGTTCGATTCACCCCTCCACTTT.

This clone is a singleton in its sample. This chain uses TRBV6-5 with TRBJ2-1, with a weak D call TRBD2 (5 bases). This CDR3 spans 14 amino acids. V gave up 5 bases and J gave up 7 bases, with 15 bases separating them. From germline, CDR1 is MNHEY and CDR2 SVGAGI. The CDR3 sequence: CASSTVAGRNEQFF. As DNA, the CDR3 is TGTGCCAGCAGTACGGTCGCGGGCCGGAATGAGCAGTTCTTC.

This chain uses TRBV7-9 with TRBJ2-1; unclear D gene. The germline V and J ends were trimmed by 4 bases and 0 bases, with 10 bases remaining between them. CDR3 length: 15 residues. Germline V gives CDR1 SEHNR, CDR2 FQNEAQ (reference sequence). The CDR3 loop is CASSSPGSSYNEQFF. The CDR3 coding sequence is TGTGCCAGCAGCTCCCCCGGTAGCTCCTACAATGAGCAGTTCTTC.

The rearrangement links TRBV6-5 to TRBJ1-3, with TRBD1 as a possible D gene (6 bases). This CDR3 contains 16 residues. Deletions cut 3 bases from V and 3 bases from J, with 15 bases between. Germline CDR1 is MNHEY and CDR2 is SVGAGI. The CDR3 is CASSYYWTVNGNTIYF. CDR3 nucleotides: TGTGCCAGCAGTTATTACTGGACAGTGAATGGAAACACCATATATTTT.

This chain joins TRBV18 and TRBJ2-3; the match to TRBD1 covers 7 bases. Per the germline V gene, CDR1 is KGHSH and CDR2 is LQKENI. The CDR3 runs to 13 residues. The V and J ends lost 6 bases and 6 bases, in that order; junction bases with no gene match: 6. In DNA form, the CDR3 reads TGTGCCAGCTCCCCCTTACAGGGGGATACGCAGTATTTT. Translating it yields CASSPLQGDTQYF. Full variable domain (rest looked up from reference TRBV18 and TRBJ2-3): NAGVMQNPRHLVRRRGQEARLRCSPMKGHSHVYWYRQLPEEGLKFMVYLQKENIIDESGMPKERFSAEFPKEGPSILRIQQVVRGDSAAYFCASSPLQGDTQYFGPGTRLTVL.

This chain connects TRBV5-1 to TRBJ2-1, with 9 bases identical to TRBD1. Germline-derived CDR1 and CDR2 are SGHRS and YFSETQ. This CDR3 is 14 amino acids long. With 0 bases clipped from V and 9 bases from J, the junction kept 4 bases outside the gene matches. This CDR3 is CASSLGGTGIEQFF. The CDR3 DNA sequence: TGCGCCAGCAGCTTGGGAGGGACAGGGATTGAGCAGTTCTTC.